This T cell receptor beta chain was sequenced during a study of post-analysis software for immune sequencing data. Turning to the study itself: Relapsing-remitting, secondary progressive and progressive-relapsing forms of multiple sclerosis all featured among disease courses. Study-level points and caveats: Strong co-clustering by F measure was evident for samples that had been prepared in the same batch. In multiple sclerosis, normalized Chao1 diversity was significantly below that of controls. TRBV segments more frequent in patients than in controls numbered roughly 5 and included TRBV5-6, TRBV5-1 and TRBV20-1.

On this clonotype itself: Its antigen is as yet unknown.

With 3 bases removed from V and 0 bases from J, the gap between germline ends came to 11 bases. This CDR3 has 15 amino acids. CDR1 SGDLS and CDR2 YYNGEE come from the germline V gene. Unique molecular identifiers had been added to the TCR beta cDNA libraries. Between roughly 1 and 10 million T cells gave rise to hundreds of thousands of cDNA molecules. TCRdb re-called the PCR reads with MiXCR, one entry per CDR3 protein. Of hundreds of thousands of distinct CDR3 sequences listed, 30% are singletons. The source of this sequence is a girl aged 5-17 years with multiple sclerosis. V is TRBV9 and J is TRBJ2-3, with D unresolved. The sequenced material came from blood. CDR3 DNA sequence: TGTGCCAGCAGCGCGACGACACTCAGCACAGATACGCAGTATTTT. Translating gives CASSATTLSTDTQYF.